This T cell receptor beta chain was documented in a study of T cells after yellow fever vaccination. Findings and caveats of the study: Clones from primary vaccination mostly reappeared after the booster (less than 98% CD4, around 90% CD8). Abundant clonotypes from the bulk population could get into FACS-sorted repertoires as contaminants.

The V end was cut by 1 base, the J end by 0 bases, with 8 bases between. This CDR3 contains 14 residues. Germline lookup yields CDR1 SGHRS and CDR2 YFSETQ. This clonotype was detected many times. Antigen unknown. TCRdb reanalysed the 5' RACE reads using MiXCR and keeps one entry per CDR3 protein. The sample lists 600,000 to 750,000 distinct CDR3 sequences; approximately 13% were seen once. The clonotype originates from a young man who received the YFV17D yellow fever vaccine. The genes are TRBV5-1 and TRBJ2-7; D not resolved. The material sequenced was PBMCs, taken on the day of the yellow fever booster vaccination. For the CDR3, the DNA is TGCGCCAGCAGCTTGTTGGGATACTCCTACGAGCAGTACTTC. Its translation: CASSLLGYSYEQYF.